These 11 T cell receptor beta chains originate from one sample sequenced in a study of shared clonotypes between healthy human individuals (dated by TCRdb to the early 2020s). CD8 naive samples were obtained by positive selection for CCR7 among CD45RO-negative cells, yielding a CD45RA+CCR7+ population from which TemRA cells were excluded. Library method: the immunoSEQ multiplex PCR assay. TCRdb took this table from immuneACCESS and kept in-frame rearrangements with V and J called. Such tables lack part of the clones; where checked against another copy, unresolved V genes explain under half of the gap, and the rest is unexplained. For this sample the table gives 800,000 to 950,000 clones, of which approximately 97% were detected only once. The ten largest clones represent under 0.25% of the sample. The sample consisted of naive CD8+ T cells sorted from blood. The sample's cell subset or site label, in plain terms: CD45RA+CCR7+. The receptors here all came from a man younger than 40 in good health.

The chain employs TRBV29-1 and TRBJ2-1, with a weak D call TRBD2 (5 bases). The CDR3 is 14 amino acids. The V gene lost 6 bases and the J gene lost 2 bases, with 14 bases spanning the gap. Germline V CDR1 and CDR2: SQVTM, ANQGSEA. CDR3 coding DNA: TGCAGCGTCCGAGGGTGGGAGCCCTACAATGAGCAGTTCTTC. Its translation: CSVRGWEPYNEQFF.

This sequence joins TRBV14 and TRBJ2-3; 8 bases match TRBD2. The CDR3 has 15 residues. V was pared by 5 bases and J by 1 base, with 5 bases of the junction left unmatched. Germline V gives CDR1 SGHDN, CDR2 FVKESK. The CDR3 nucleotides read TGTGCCAGCAGCGCACTAGCGGAAGGCACAGATACGCAGTATTTT. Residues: CASSALAEGTDTQYF.

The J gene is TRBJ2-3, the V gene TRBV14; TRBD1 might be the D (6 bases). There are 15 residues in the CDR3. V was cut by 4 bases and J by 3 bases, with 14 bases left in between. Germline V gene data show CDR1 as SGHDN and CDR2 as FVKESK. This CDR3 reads CASSPWAGVTDTQYF. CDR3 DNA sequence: TGTGCCAGCAGCCCCTGGGCAGGGGTAACAGATACGCAGTATTTT.

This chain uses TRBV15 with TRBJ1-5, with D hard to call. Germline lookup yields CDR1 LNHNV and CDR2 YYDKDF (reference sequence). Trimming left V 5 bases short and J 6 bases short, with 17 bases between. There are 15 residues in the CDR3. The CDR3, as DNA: TGTGCCACCAGCGGGTATGCGCTAGCAACTCAGCCCCAGCATTTT. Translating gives CATSGYALATQPQHF.

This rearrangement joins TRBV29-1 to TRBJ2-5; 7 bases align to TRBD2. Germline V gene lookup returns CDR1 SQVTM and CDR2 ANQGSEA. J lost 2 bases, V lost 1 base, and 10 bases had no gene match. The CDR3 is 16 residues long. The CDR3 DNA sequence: TGCAGCGTTGAAGGGGCTGTGGGAGGGCTTCAAGAGACCCAGTACTTC. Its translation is CSVEGAVGGLQETQYF.

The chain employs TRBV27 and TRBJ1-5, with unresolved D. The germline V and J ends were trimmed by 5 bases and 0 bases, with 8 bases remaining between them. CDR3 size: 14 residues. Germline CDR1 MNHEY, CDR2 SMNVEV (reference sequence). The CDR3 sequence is CASSPTRSNQPQHF. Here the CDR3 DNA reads TGTGCCAGCAGTCCCACACGTAGCAATCAGCCCCAGCATTTT.

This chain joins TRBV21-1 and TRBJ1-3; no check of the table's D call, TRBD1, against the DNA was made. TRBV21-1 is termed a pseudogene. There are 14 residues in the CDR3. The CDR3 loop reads CASSGTVSGNTIYF. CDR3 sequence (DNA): TGTGCCAGCAGTGGGACAGTCTCTGGAAACACCATATATTTT.

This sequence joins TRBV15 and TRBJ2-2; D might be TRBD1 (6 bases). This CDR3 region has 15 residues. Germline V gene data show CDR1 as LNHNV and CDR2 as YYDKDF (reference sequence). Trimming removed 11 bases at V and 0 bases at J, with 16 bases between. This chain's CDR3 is CASRGQGPNTGELFF. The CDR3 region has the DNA TGTGCCTCACGGGGCCAGGGGCCGAACACCGGGGAGCTGTTTTTT.

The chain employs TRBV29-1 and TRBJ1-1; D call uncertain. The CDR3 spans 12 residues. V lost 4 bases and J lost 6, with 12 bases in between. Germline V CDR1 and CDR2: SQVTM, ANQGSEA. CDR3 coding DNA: TGCAGCGTTGGGCGCGACGGGGCTGAAGCTTTCTTT. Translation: CSVGRDGAEAFF.

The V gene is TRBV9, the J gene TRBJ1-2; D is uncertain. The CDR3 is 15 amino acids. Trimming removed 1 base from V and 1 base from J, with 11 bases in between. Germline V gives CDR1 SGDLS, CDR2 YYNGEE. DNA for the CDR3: TGTGCCAGCAGCGTAAATTGGGGAGGTAACTATGGCTACACCTTC. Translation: CASSVNWGGNYGYTF.

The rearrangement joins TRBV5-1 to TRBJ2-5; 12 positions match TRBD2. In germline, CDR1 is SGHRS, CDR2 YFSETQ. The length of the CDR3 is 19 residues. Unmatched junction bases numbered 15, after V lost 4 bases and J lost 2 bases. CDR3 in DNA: TGCGCCAGCAGCCCGCGTCTAGCGGGAGGGCCGGGTGCACAAGAGACCCAGTACTTC. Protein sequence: CASSPRLAGGPGAQETQYF. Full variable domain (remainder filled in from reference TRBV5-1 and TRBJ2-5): KAGVTQTPRYLIKTRGQQVTLSCSPISGHRSVSWYQQTPGQGLQFLFEYFSETQRNKGNFPGRFSGRQFSNSRSEMNVSTLELGDSALYLCASSPRLAGGPGAQETQYFGPGTRLLVL.